This T cell receptor (beta chain) originates from a study of shared clonotypes between healthy human individuals. Germline CDR1 and CDR2: SGHTA and FQGTGA. Losses at the gene ends were 0 bases for V and 3 bases for J; bases not matched to a gene: 12. This CDR3 is 19 amino acids long. TCRdb keeps only in-frame clones here, not all; method: immunoSEQ multiplex PCR. The sample contains under 2.5 million clones, around 90% of which appear only once. The sample taken for sequencing was naive CD4+ T cells from PBMCs. Subset in this sample: CD45RA+ positively selected. The rearrangement joins TRBV7-3 to TRBJ2-5; 11 bases match TRBD2. The sequence was collected from a man aged 18 to 29 in good health. Some clones in this sample may be carry-over from other donors' samples. CDR3: CASSLTPSGRPGKEETQYF. The CDR3 DNA sequence: TGTGCCAGCAGCTTAACTCCTAGCGGGAGGCCTGGGAAGGAAGAGACCCAGTACTTC.